This entry concerns a single T cell receptor beta chain. The V gene's germline CDR1 is SGDLS and CDR2 YYNGEE. This CDR3 is 15 amino acids long. The V end was cut by 0 bases, the J end by 6 bases, with 15 bases between. This sample is part of a study of blood T cell repertoires in COVID-19. This table comes from immunoSEQ multiplex PCR, and its TCRdb copy is limited to in-frame clones, with some not included. The sample includes some 88,000 clones, 70% to 90% of them seen just once. The specimen sequenced was peripheral blood. The receptor was isolated from a man in his sixties with acute or convalescent COVID-19. This chain joins TRBV9 and TRBJ1-1; D is possibly TRBD1 (5 bases). The CDR3 reads CASSVGRDGRPEAFF. The CDR3 coding sequence is TGTGCCAGCAGCGTAGGGCGGGACGGGCGACCTGAAGCTTTCTTT. The full variable domain, with the rest looked up from reference TRBV9 and TRBJ1-1, is DSGVTQTPKHLITATGQRVTLRCSPRSGDLSVYWYQQSLDQGLQFLIQYYNGEERAKGNILERFSAQQFPDLHSELNLSSLELGDSALYFCASSVGRDGRPEAFFGQGTRLTVV.